What follows are 15 T cell receptor beta chains derived from one specimen sequenced in a study of blood T cell repertoires in COVID-19. The data were produced by immunoSEQ multiplex PCR, yet TCRdb's version contains in-frame clones alone and is incomplete. Of around 130,000 clones listed, 65% to 85% are singletons. Sequenced input: peripheral blood. The receptor source for this set is a man between 65 and 85 years old with acute or convalescent COVID-19.

CDR3 nucleotides: TGTGCCAGCAGTCCATCAGGGGTCCGAGGGAACACTGAAGCTTTCTTT. Residues: CASSPSGVRGNTEAFF. The chain has TRBV6-6 and TRBJ1-1; D possibly corresponds to TRBD1 (6 bases). V lost 5 bases and J lost 1, with 17 bases in between. This CDR3 comprises 16 residues. Per germline, CDR1 MNHNY and CDR2 SVGAGI (reference sequence).

The chain has TRBV7-8 and TRBJ2-1; a weak D match, TRBD2 (5 bases). This CDR3 region has 12 residues. In germline, CDR1 is SGHVS, CDR2 FQNEAQ. Trimming stripped 3 bases from V and 6 bases from J, with 6 bases between. The CDR3 nucleotides are TGTGCCAGCAGCTTGAGCGGCAATGAGCAGTTCTTC. Translation gives CASSLSGNEQFF. Full variable domain (remainder filled in from reference TRBV7-8 and TRBJ2-1): GAGVSQSPRYKVAKRGQDVALRCDPISGHVSLFWYQQALGQGPEFLTYFQNEAQLDKSGLPSDRFFAERPEGSVSTLKIQRTQQEDSAVYLCASSLSGNEQFFGPGTRLTVL.

V gene TRBV10-3 combines with J gene TRBJ2-1; TRBD2 matches 7 bases. The trim removed 3 bases at V and 7 bases at J, leaving 3 bases unmatched. CDR1 ENHRY and CDR2 SYGVKD come from the germline V gene. The CDR3 has 13 residues. CDR3 nucleotides: TGTGCCATCAGTGACCGGGGGGAGAATGAGCAGTTCTTC. Translation: CAISDRGENEQFF.

The chain recombines TRBV2 with TRBJ1-1; D is possibly TRBD1 (5 bases). The ends were cut back, 7 bases at V and 5 bases at J, with 11 bases in the middle. The CDR3 is 12 amino acids. CDR1 is SNHLY, CDR2 FYNNEI, per germline. CDR3 amino acids: CASNRGGTEAFF. DNA for the CDR3: TGTGCCAGCAACCGTGGGGGGACTGAAGCTTTCTTT.

Turning to this clone: Additional DNA sequences in this sample encode the identical CDR3. The V and J genes are TRBV5-1 and TRBJ2-7, with 10 nucleotides matching TRBD1. The V segment lost 0 bases and the J segment 7 bases; nucleotides outside the gene matches: 4. Looked up from germline, CDR1 is SGHRS and CDR2 is YFSETQ. This CDR3 has 14 residues. CDR3 sequence (DNA): TGCGCCAGCAGCTTGGGACAGGGGGCGAGGGAGCAGTACTTC. This sequence encodes CASSLGQGAREQYF.

This sequence joins TRBV6-1 and TRBJ2-1; 10 bases match TRBD1. From germline, CDR1 is MNHNS and CDR2 SASEGT. J gave up 6 bases and V 11 bases, and 10 bases lay outside the gene matches. CDR3 length: 14 amino acids. Written as DNA, the CDR3 is TGTGCCGGAGGACAGGGGGAGGGCGTCAATGAGCAGTTCTTC. Translated, it gives CAGGQGEGVNEQFF.

The chain recombines TRBV29-1 with TRBJ2-1; D might be TRBD2 (6 bases). Per the germline V gene, CDR1 is SQVTM and CDR2 is ANQGSEA. The CDR3 is made up of 15 amino acids. The V end lost 3 bases, the J end lost 5 bases, and 17 bases lay between the germline ends. DNA for the CDR3: TGCAGCGTTGACCGGAATCCAGCGGGCCACAATGAGCAGTTCTTC. Residues: CSVDRNPAGHNEQFF.

J is TRBJ2-2 and V is TRBV5-5; 7 positions agree with TRBD1. Germline-derived CDR1 and CDR2 are SGHKS and YYEKEE (reference sequence). With V trimmed by 3 bases and J by 3 bases, 5 bases remained unmatched. The CDR3 runs 15 residues. CDR3 sequence reads: CASSYDRVDTGELFF. CDR3 sequence (DNA): TGTGCCAGCAGCTACGACAGGGTGGACACCGGGGAGCTGTTTTTT.

The chain combines TRBV11-1 with TRBJ2-2; 8 nucleotides align to TRBD1. Germline assignment: CDR1 SGHAT and CDR2 FQDESV (reference sequence). CDR3 length: 16 residues. Trimming took 1 base from V and 5 from J; bases not matched to a gene: 6. The CDR3 DNA is TGTGCCAGCAGCTTAGGACGACAGGGGAGGACCGGGGAGCTGTTTTTT. Translation gives CASSLGRQGRTGELFF.

This clone showed up just a few times. The chain links TRBV27 to TRBJ2-7; 9 bases agree with TRBD1. The CDR3 covers 14 residues. With V trimmed by 5 bases and J by 2 bases, 4 bases remained unmatched. Per germline, CDR1 MNHEY and CDR2 SMNVEV (reference sequence). In DNA, the CDR3 is TGTGCCAGCAGTCCCGGGACAGGGCCCTACGAGCAGTACTTC. This sequence encodes CASSPGTGPYEQYF.

The chain uses TRBV5-4 and TRBJ2-1; the match to TRBD1 covers 10 bases. Germline V lookup: CDR1 SGHNT, CDR2 YYREEE (reference sequence). The CDR3 length is 13 residues. The trim removed 0 bases at V and 10 bases at J, leaving 1 base unmatched. The CDR3 here is CASSLADRGEQFF. The CDR3 bases are TGTGCCAGCAGCTTGGCGGACAGGGGGGAGCAGTTCTTC.

On this clone itself: Other DNA sequences in this specimen translate into the identical CDR3. V is TRBV6-5 and J is TRBJ1-2; 7 bases are a match to TRBD1. The junction had 4 bases not matched to a gene; V was cut back by 5 bases and J by 4 bases. The CDR3 runs to 13 residues. Germline loops: CDR1 MNHEY, CDR2 SVGAGI. This CDR3 reads CASSRQGRYGYTF. The CDR3 nucleotides are TGTGCCAGCAGTCGACAGGGACGCTATGGCTACACCTTC.

The V gene is TRBV5-1, the J gene TRBJ1-2; D call uncertain. V was clipped by 2 bases and J by 5 bases, with 7 bases between them. There are 12 residues in the CDR3. Per germline, CDR1 SGHRS and CDR2 YFSETQ. The CDR3 nucleotides read TGCGCCAGCAGCTTTTACGCGTATGGCTACACCTTC. Amino acid sequence: CASSFYAYGYTF.

The gene calls are TRBV4-2 and TRBJ2-7; D perhaps matches TRBD2 (6 bases). In germline, CDR1 is LGHNA, CDR2 YNFKEQ. The CDR3 loop spans 14 amino acids. Trimming took off 1 base at V and 5 bases at J, with 12 bases between the two ends. CDR3 amino acids: CASSQAGELDEQYF. CDR3 nucleotides: TGTGCCAGCAGCCAAGCGGGGGAATTGGACGAGCAGTACTTC.

The chain has TRBV3-1 (or the pseudogene TRBV3-2) and TRBJ1-2, with D maybe TRBD1 (5 bases). The V gene lost 3 bases and the J gene lost 0 bases, with 11 bases spanning the gap. This CDR3 contains 15 residues. The germline V gene has CDR1 LGHDT and CDR2 YNNKEL (reference sequence). The CDR3 region is CASSQGLGPNYGYTF. The DNA for the CDR3 is TGTGCCAGCAGCCAGGGGCTGGGGCCTAACTATGGCTACACCTTC.